A selection of T cell receptor beta chains follows, all from one sample in a study of neurological immune-mediated disorders. Using its own MiXCR run on the 5' RACE reads, TCRdb lists one record per CDR3 protein. Among roughly 62,000 distinct CDR3 sequences listed, around 3.8% were seen once. The sample taken for sequencing was PBMCs. Source of these receptors: a woman aged 45-65 years with multiple sclerosis. Each CDR3 is given with its conserved first and last residue. Fields, in order: V gene, J gene, clone size, D gene, CDR3 protein, CDR3 DNA. The D gene is left open where the match is weak. Expanded clones get a size class; other rows say once, few or many, or leave the size out.

>TRBV7-9|TRBJ1-4|many|NA
CASSSGEKLFF
TGTGCCAGCAGCTCAGGGGAAAAACTGTTTTTT
>TRBV7-8|TRBJ1-1|many|NA
CASSLMEVNTEAFF
TGTGCCAGCAGCTTAATGGAAGTGAACACTGAAGCTTTCTTT
>TRBV25-1|TRBJ2-5|few|NA
CASTRGNQAQETQYF
TGTGCCAGCACCCGCGGGAATCAAGCTCAAGAGACCCAGTACTTC
>TRBV5-1|TRBJ2-7|few|NA
CASSSGQLEQYF
TGCGCCAGCAGCTCCGGACAGCTAGAGCAGTACTTC
>TRBV11-3|TRBJ2-2|few|NA
CASSYWGSPGELFF
TGTGCCAGCAGCTATTGGGGGAGTCCCGGGGAGCTGTTTTTT
>TRBV4-2|TRBJ2-2|many|TRBD2
CASSQATGLAKNTGELFF
TGTGCCAGCAGCCAAGCTACGGGACTAGCGAAGAACACCGGGGAGCTGTTTTTT
>TRBV25-1|TRBJ2-2|many|TRBD1
CASSDPDRVGPGELFF
TGTGCCAGCAGTGACCCGGACAGGGTGGGCCCCGGGGAGCTGTTTTTT
>TRBV3-1|TRBJ2-7|many|NA
CASSQAEGWQYF
TGTGCCAGCAGCCAAGCCGAGGGTTGGCAGTACTTC
>TRBV20-1|TRBJ1-2|many|NA
CSADPMSGYTF
TGCAGTGCTGACCCGATGAGCGGCTACACCTTC
>TRBV15|TRBJ2-2|many|NA
CATSRDWGELFF
TGTGCCACCAGCAGAGATTGGGGGGAGCTGTTTTTT
>TRBV29-1|TRBJ2-3|NA|TRBD2
CSVRRTSRRGTQYF
TGCAGCGTTCGGAGGACTAGCAGACGGGGTACGCAGTATTTT
>TRBV7-6|TRBJ2-7|many|TRBD1
CASSLGTGGIGEQYF
TGTGCCAGCAGCTTAGGGACAGGGGGTATAGGCGAGCAGTACTTC
>TRBV12-3/TRBV12-4|TRBJ2-7|NA|NA
CASSFAGPSYEQYF
TGTGCCAGCAGTTTTGCGGGACCGTCCTACGAGCAGTACTTC
>TRBV7-3|TRBJ2-1|many|NA
CASSSTAGDEQFF
TGTGCCAGCAGCTCAACGGCCGGAGATGAGCAGTTCTTC
>TRBV29-1|TRBJ2-7|NA|TRBD2
CSVGPSGGYEQYF
TGCAGCGTTGGTCCTAGCGGAGGATACGAGCAGTACTTC
>TRBV5-1|TRBJ2-3|few|TRBD2
CASSPELAGVADTQYF
TGCGCCAGCAGCCCGGAACTAGCGGGAGTTGCAGATACGCAGTATTTT